Each of the 12 T cell receptor beta chains below was sequenced from the same sample in a study of shared clonotypes between healthy human individuals. Produced via immunoSEQ multiplex PCR; TCRdb's table is partial and in-frame only. The data show roughly 450,000 clones, roughly 78% seen once. The sample consisted of PBMCs. The receptor set was obtained from a woman aged 40 to 50 in good health. Some clones in this sample may be carry-over from other donors' samples.

This clone was recorded only once. The chain recombines TRBV7-3 with TRBJ2-2; 7 nucleotides align to TRBD1. The CDR3 extends over 14 amino acids. The J segment lost 5 bases and the V segment lost 2 bases, leaving 2 bases of the junction unmatched. From germline, CDR1 is SGHTA and CDR2 FQGTGA. CDR3 in amino acids: CASSLGTATGELFF. In DNA, the CDR3 is TGTGCCAGCAGCTTAGGGACAGCGACCGGGGAGCTGTTTTTT.

This clone was observed a few times. The chain recombines TRBV5-6 with TRBJ2-2, with 8 bases that match TRBD2. Per germline, CDR1 SGHDT and CDR2 YYEEEE. This CDR3 has 16 amino acids. The V segment lost 2 bases and the J segment 4 bases; nucleotides outside the gene matches: 7. CDR3 sequence (DNA): TGTGCCAGCAGCTTTTACGCTCGGGGGGGCACCGGGGAGCTGTTTTTT. Amino acid sequence: CASSFYARGGTGELFF.

V gene TRBV5-1 combines with J gene TRBJ1-2, with 8 bases aligning to TRBD1. V trimming: 3 bases; J trimming: 8 bases; junction bases outside the gene matches: 6. The length of the CDR3 is 13 residues. CDR1 SGHRS and CDR2 YFSETQ come from the germline V gene. This chain's CDR3 is CASSSSTGEGYTF. CDR3 bases: TGCGCCAGCAGCTCGTCGACAGGGGAGGGCTACACCTTC.

The V gene is TRBV7-2, the J gene TRBJ2-1; D unresolved. Trimming cost V 4 bases and J 9 bases, with 16 bases left between them. Per the germline V gene, CDR1 is SGHTA and CDR2 is FQGNSA. The CDR3 sequence is 14 residues long. CDR3 coding DNA: TGTGCCAGCAGCTCCCCCTCCAGTATCGCTGAGCAGTTCTTC. Translated, it gives CASSSPSSIAEQFF.

The chain links TRBV30 to TRBJ2-3; TRBD2 agrees at 10 bases. Per the germline V gene, CDR1 is GTSNPN and CDR2 is SVGIG (reference sequence). The CDR3 has 14 amino acids. After removal of 2 bases from V and 7 bases from J, the junction contained 6 bases not matched to a gene. The CDR3 bases are TGTGCCTGGAGTCGACTAGCGGGCGAGCATACGCAGTATTTT. This gives the protein CAWSRLAGEHTQYF.

This clone was observed many times. The V call is TRBV5-4, the J call TRBJ2-5; TRBD2 aligns across 7 bases. Trimming took 0 bases from V and 1 from J; bases not matched to a gene: 3. In germline, CDR1 is SGHNT, CDR2 YYREEE (reference sequence). The CDR3 runs to 15 residues. The CDR3 nucleotides read TGTGCCAGCAGCTTGGAACGCGGGAGCCAAGAGACCCAGTACTTC. It encodes CASSLERGSQETQYF. The variable domain in full, completed from reference TRBV5-4 and TRBJ2-5, reads ETGVTQSPTHLIKTRGQQVTLRCSSQSGHNTVSWYQQALGQGPQFIFQYYREEENGRGNFPPRFSGLQFPNYSSELNVNALELDDSALYLCASSLERGSQETQYFGPGTRLLVL.

The chain recombines TRBV4-1 with TRBJ2-7; 7 bases are a match to TRBD2. This CDR3 region has 15 residues. Germline loops: CDR1 MGHRA, CDR2 YSYEKL. V trimming: 0 bases; J trimming: 4 bases; junction bases outside the gene matches: 6. The CDR3 nucleotides read TGCGCCAGCAGCCAAGATGGCAGCGGGATATACGAGCAGTACTTC. It yields the protein CASSQDGSGIYEQYF.

V and J are TRBV9 and TRBJ2-1; D remains unclear. The CDR3 spans 16 residues. The germline V gene encodes CDR1 SGDLS and CDR2 YYNGEE. V lost 0 bases, J lost 2 bases, and 12 bases lay in between. CDR3 bases: TGTGCCAGCAGCGTAGAGGCAGACCGAGCCTACAATGAGCAGTTCTTC. It encodes CASSVEADRAYNEQFF.

The CDR3 sequence is CASSSRNEQFF. CDR3 in DNA: TGTGCCAGCAGCTCCCGAAATGAGCAGTTCTTC. This chain links TRBV11-2 with TRBJ2-1; D remains unclear. The CDR3 extends over 11 amino acids. Germline loops: CDR1 SGHAT, CDR2 FQNNGV. V was shortened by 4 bases and J by 7 bases, with 5 bases between the two germline ends.

The chain uses TRBV5-1 and TRBJ2-7, with D perhaps matching TRBD1 (5 bases). Germline-derived CDR1 and CDR2 are SGHRS and YFSETQ. The CDR3 length is 15 residues. Trimming removed 1 base at V and 3 bases at J, with 14 bases between. This CDR3 reads CASSLTRQKIYEQYF. As DNA, the CDR3 is TGCGCCAGCAGCTTGACCAGACAGAAAATCTACGAGCAGTACTTC.

The rearrangement links TRBV19 to TRBJ1-2; D not resolved. Germline-derived CDR1 and CDR2 are LNHDA and SQIVND (reference sequence). This CDR3 region has 14 residues. V was shortened by 1 base and J by 6 bases, with 12 bases between the two germline ends. The CDR3: CASSIVVTENGYTF. The DNA of the CDR3 is TGTGCCAGTAGTATAGTTGTGACTGAGAATGGCTACACCTTC.

This clone was seen a few times. A much larger clone differs by one base, so this may be a read error. The V gene is TRBV4-2, the J gene TRBJ1-1, with a weak D call TRBD1 (6 bases). The germline gives CDR1 LGHNA, CDR2 YNFKEQ. CDR3 size: 13 residues. V shed 7 bases and J shed 1 base, with 10 bases lying between them. CDR3 residues: CASTNRENTEAFF. The DNA for the CDR3 is TGTGCCAGCACCAACAGGGAGAACACTGAAGCTTTCTTT.